These 7 T cell receptor beta chains were all obtained from the same sample, sequenced in a study of siplizumab effects on memory and regulatory T cells (dated by TCRdb to between 2019 and 2020). Library preparation employed the immunoSEQ multiplex PCR assay. TCRdb stores this immuneACCESS table with in-frame sequences only. Part of the clones is absent; in the studies checked, under half of the shortfall reflects unresolved V genes, and no reason is known for the rest. The sample table shows over 100,000 clones, and around 95% are seen once. Under 0.2% of the sample lies in the top ten. The sample taken for sequencing was non-Treg CD4+ T cells sorted from blood. The cell subset or site label here, explained by the study, means: FACS-sorted unstimulated CD4+ non-regulatory T cells. The source is a human donor in good health.

This chain links TRBV11-3 with TRBJ2-2; a possible D gene is TRBD2 (6 bases). The CDR3 is made up of 15 amino acids. V was clipped by 5 bases and J by 6 bases, with 16 bases between them. Germline assignment: CDR1 SGHNT and CDR2 YENEEA. This CDR3 reads CASSLSGGEAGELFF. The CDR3 nucleotides are TGTGCCAGCAGCCTATCCGGAGGGGAGGCCGGGGAGCTGTTTTTT. The full variable domain, its missing parts supplied by reference TRBV11-3 and TRBJ2-2, is EAGVVQSPRYKIIEKKQPVAFWCNPISGHNTLYWYLQNLGQGPELLIRYENEEAVDDSQLPKDRFSAERLKGVDSTLKIQPAELGDSAVYLCASSLSGGEAGELFFGEGSRLTVL.

In nucleotides, the CDR3 is TGTGCCTCGAACGGATACTCTGGAAACACCATATATTTT. It codes for CASNGYSGNTIYF. The V gene is TRBV30, the J gene TRBJ1-3, with D unclear. Germline CDR1 GTSNPN, CDR2 SVGIG (reference sequence). The V and J ends lost 7 bases and 0 bases respectively, with 10 bases between them. The CDR3 spans 13 residues.

Turning to this clone: The sample contains more than one DNA sequence encoding this CDR3. The chain recombines TRBV6-5 with TRBJ2-6, with D perhaps TRBD1 (6 bases). V was cut by 6 bases and J by 4 bases, with 10 bases left in between. Per germline, CDR1 MNHEY and CDR2 SVGAGI. The CDR3 extends over 14 amino acids. The CDR3 bases are TGTGCCAGCAGAGGGGGTCTGGGGGCCAACGTCCTGACTTTC. Translation: CASRGGLGANVLTF.

The rearrangement uses TRBV4-1 and TRBJ1-2; TRBD1 might be the D (5 bases). V gave up 0 bases and J gave up 4 bases, with 15 bases separating them. This CDR3 has 16 residues. Per germline, CDR1 MGHRA and CDR2 YSYEKL. This CDR3 is CASSQDLNAGAYGYTF. CDR3 nucleotides: TGCGCCAGCAGCCAAGATCTTAACGCTGGGGCCTATGGCTACACCTTC.

The chain employs TRBV5-6 and TRBJ1-5; a weak D match, TRBD1 (5 bases). CDR3 length equals 15 residues. Trimming pared 4 bases from V and 3 bases from J, leaving 14 bases between. The V gene's germline CDR1 is SGHDT and CDR2 YYEEEE. The CDR3 DNA follows: TGTGCCAGCAGCCTCGCGGGACGGTACAATCAGCCCCAGCATTTT. Amino acid sequence: CASSLAGRYNQPQHF.

The chain employs TRBV7-9 and TRBJ1-6; the match to TRBD1 covers 8 bases. Trimming removed 3 bases from V and 8 bases from J; junction bases left unmatched: 3. There are 14 residues in the CDR3. Per the germline V gene, CDR1 is SEHNR and CDR2 is FQNEAQ (reference sequence). CDR3 coding DNA: TGTGCCAGCAGCTTGACAGGGGACTATTCACCCCTCCACTTT. Translation: CASSLTGDYSPLHF.

The chain recombines TRBV7-6 with TRBJ2-3; 9 nucleotides line up with TRBD1. Per the germline V gene, CDR1 is SGHVS and CDR2 is FNYEAQ. The J segment lost 3 bases and the V segment lost 5 bases, leaving 9 bases of the junction unmatched. The CDR3 has 16 residues. CDR3 in DNA: TGTGCCAGCAGCGAACAGCGACAGGGGGGGACAGATACGCAGTATTTT. Amino acid sequence: CASSEQRQGGTDTQYF. The full variable domain, with the rest looked up from reference TRBV7-6 and TRBJ2-3, is GAGVSQSPRYKVTKRGQDVALRCDPISGHVSLYWYRQALGQGPEFLTYFNYEAQQDKSGLPNDRFSAERPEGSISTLTIQRTEQRDSAMYRCASSEQRQGGTDTQYFGPGTRLTVL.